Listed below are T cell receptor beta chains from one sample, sequenced in a study of technical replicates of blood from a handful of donors. Produced via immunoSEQ multiplex PCR; TCRdb's table is partial and in-frame only. The sample consists of approximately 29,000 clones, around 94% of them appearing once. Sequencing was performed on PBMCs. The source of these receptors is a human donor in good health. Some clones in this sample may be carry-over from other donors' samples. Both conserved end residues are part of each CDR3. Fields, in order: D gene, V gene, J gene, clone size, CDR3 protein, CDR3 DNA. A D gene is named only where the DNA matches it firmly. Clone size is given for some rows only: seen once, a few or many times, or a class if the clone is expanded.

D gene: NA
V gene: TRBV9
J gene: TRBJ2-1
clone size: NA
CDR3 protein: CASSPEGYNEQFF
CDR3 DNA: TGTGCCAGCAGCCCCGAGGGCTACAATGAGCAGTTCTTC

D gene: TRBD1
V gene: TRBV15
J gene: TRBJ1-5
clone size: NA
CDR3 protein: CATSSDRQGDQPQHF
CDR3 DNA: TGTGCCACCAGCAGTGACCGACAGGGCGATCAGCCCCAGCATTTT

D gene: TRBD1
V gene: TRBV25-1
J gene: TRBJ1-4
clone size: NA
CDR3 protein: CATTGGTNEKLFF
CDR3 DNA: TGTGCCACAACAGGGGGAACTAATGAAAAACTGTTTTTT

D gene: NA
V gene: TRBV7-3
J gene: TRBJ2-6
clone size: NA
CDR3 protein: CASSFGGSGANVLTF
CDR3 DNA: TGTGCCAGCAGCTTTGGAGGGTCCGGGGCCAACGTCCTGACTTTC

D gene: NA
V gene: TRBV5-4
J gene: TRBJ1-1
clone size: NA
CDR3 protein: CASSSAALNTEAFF
CDR3 DNA: TGTGCCAGCAGCTCGGCGGCTCTGAACACTGAAGCTTTCTTT

D gene: TRBD1
V gene: TRBV2
J gene: TRBJ1-1
clone size: NA
CDR3 protein: CASSGAGGDNEAFF
CDR3 DNA: TGTGCCAGCAGTGGGGCAGGGGGCGATAATGAAGCTTTCTTT

D gene: NA
V gene: TRBV11-1
J gene: TRBJ2-7
clone size: NA
CDR3 protein: CASSLGAWGPGEQYF
CDR3 DNA: TGTGCCAGCAGCTTAGGGGCCTGGGGGCCCGGCGAGCAGTACTTC

D gene: NA
V gene: TRBV29-1
J gene: TRBJ1-1
clone size: NA
CDR3 protein: CSVDGESTEAFF
CDR3 DNA: TGCAGCGTTGACGGGGAGAGCACTGAAGCTTTCTTT

D gene: TRBD1
V gene: TRBV19
J gene: TRBJ1-5
clone size: NA
CDR3 protein: CASSITGTGFRQPQHF
CDR3 DNA: TGTGCCAGTAGTATCACCGGGACAGGGTTCCGACAGCCCCAGCATTTT

D gene: NA
V gene: TRBV7-6
J gene: TRBJ1-4
clone size: NA
CDR3 protein: CASSFSGGNEKLFF
CDR3 DNA: TGTGCCAGCAGCTTTAGCGGGGGGAATGAAAAACTGTTTTTT

D gene: NA
V gene: TRBV5-5
J gene: TRBJ2-5
clone size: NA
CDR3 protein: CASSSGLPQSKTQYF
CDR3 DNA: TGTGCCAGCAGCTCGGGACTCCCCCAGTCAAAGACCCAGTACTTC

D gene: TRBD1
V gene: TRBV6-5
J gene: TRBJ2-2
clone size: NA
CDR3 protein: CATRQGADTGELFF
CDR3 DNA: TGTGCCACCAGACAGGGGGCCGACACCGGGGAGCTGTTTTTT

D gene: NA
V gene: TRBV6-5
J gene: TRBJ2-3
clone size: once
CDR3 protein: CASSLGGVEDTQYF
CDR3 DNA: TGTGCCAGCAGCCTCGGGGGAGTTGAAGATACGCAGTATTTT

D gene: TRBD1
V gene: TRBV6-5
J gene: TRBJ1-1
clone size: NA
CDR3 protein: CASSYPKDRGFTEAFF
CDR3 DNA: TGTGCCAGCAGTTACCCTAAGGACAGGGGGTTCACTGAAGCTTTCTTT

D gene: TRBD1
V gene: TRBV7-7
J gene: TRBJ2-5
clone size: once
CDR3 protein: CASSYRGGETQYF
CDR3 DNA: TGTGCCAGCAGCTACAGGGGCGGTGAGACCCAGTACTTC

D gene: TRBD1
V gene: TRBV7-9
J gene: TRBJ1-2
clone size: NA
CDR3 protein: CASQPGQGRGRKSYTF
CDR3 DNA: TGTGCCAGCCAACCGGGACAGGGTCGCGGTAGGAAAAGCTACACCTTC

D gene: NA
V gene: TRBV5-6
J gene: TRBJ1-6
clone size: NA
CDR3 protein: CASRLESSYNSPLHF
CDR3 DNA: TGTGCCAGCAGACTCGAAAGCTCCTATAATTCACCCCTCCACTTT

D gene: NA
V gene: TRBV5-4
J gene: TRBJ2-5
clone size: NA
CDR3 protein: CAASTGGTQYF
CDR3 DNA: TGTGCCGCATCCACCGGGGGAACCCAGTACTTC

D gene: NA
V gene: TRBV7-9
J gene: TRBJ2-7
clone size: NA
CDR3 protein: CASSPRGGTYEQYF
CDR3 DNA: TGTGCCAGCAGCCCTAGGGGGGGCACCTACGAGCAGTACTTC

D gene: TRBD2
V gene: TRBV6-5
J gene: TRBJ2-1
clone size: NA
CDR3 protein: CASRAGDGNEQFF
CDR3 DNA: TGTGCCAGCAGGGCGGGGGACGGGAATGAGCAGTTCTTC

D gene: NA
V gene: TRBV5-6
J gene: TRBJ2-3
clone size: NA
CDR3 protein: CASSHGKTDTQYF
CDR3 DNA: TGTGCCAGCAGCCACGGGAAAACAGATACGCAGTATTTT

D gene: TRBD2
V gene: TRBV30
J gene: TRBJ2-7
clone size: NA
CDR3 protein: CAWSEGLASHEQYF
CDR3 DNA: TGTGCCTGGAGTGAGGGACTAGCGAGCCACGAGCAGTACTTC

D gene: TRBD2
V gene: TRBV30
J gene: TRBJ2-1
clone size: NA
CDR3 protein: CAWRLAGLYNEQFF
CDR3 DNA: TGTGCCTGGAGACTAGCGGGTCTTTACAATGAGCAGTTCTTC

D gene: NA
V gene: TRBV5-1
J gene: TRBJ2-3
clone size: NA
CDR3 protein: CASSLGYQGPTDTQYF
CDR3 DNA: TGCGCCAGCAGCTTGGGGTATCAGGGCCCCACAGATACGCAGTATTTT

D gene: NA
V gene: TRBV7-8
J gene: TRBJ1-5
clone size: NA
CDR3 protein: CASSSPGQPQHF
CDR3 DNA: TGTGCCAGCAGCTCACCGGGTCAGCCCCAGCATTTT

D gene: NA
V gene: TRBV5-1
J gene: TRBJ1-4
clone size: NA
CDR3 protein: CASSLEGYRPNEKLFF
CDR3 DNA: TGCGCCAGCAGCTTGGAGGGATACAGGCCTAATGAAAAACTGTTTTTT

D gene: TRBD1
V gene: TRBV30
J gene: TRBJ1-1
clone size: NA
CDR3 protein: CAWTTGMDTEAFF
CDR3 DNA: TGTGCCTGGACGACAGGGATGGACACTGAAGCTTTCTTT

D gene: TRBD2
V gene: TRBV5-1
J gene: TRBJ2-5
clone size: NA
CDR3 protein: CASSAGLAGRETQYF
CDR3 DNA: TGCGCCAGCAGCGCGGGACTAGCGGGACGGGAGACCCAGTACTTC

D gene: NA
V gene: TRBV29-1
J gene: TRBJ1-5
clone size: once
CDR3 protein: CSCGGGGSNQPQHF
CDR3 DNA: TGCAGCTGTGGGGGAGGAGGGAGCAATCAGCCCCAGCATTTT

D gene: TRBD2
V gene: TRBV10-3
J gene: TRBJ2-1
clone size: NA
CDR3 protein: CAISEPRTSGRLNEQFF
CDR3 DNA: TGTGCCATCAGTGAGCCTCGGACTAGCGGGAGGCTGAATGAGCAGTTCTTC

D gene: NA
V gene: TRBV6-5
J gene: TRBJ1-1
clone size: NA
CDR3 protein: CASLPPSGTEAFF
CDR3 DNA: TGTGCCAGCCTACCTCCGTCGGGGACTGAAGCTTTCTTT

D gene: TRBD2
V gene: TRBV7-3
J gene: TRBJ2-6
clone size: NA
CDR3 protein: CASSPRLAGGRGANVLTF
CDR3 DNA: TGTGCCAGCAGCCCCCGGCTAGCGGGGGGGCGGGGGGCCAACGTCCTGACTTTC

D gene: NA
V gene: TRBV5-1
J gene: TRBJ2-7
clone size: NA
CDR3 protein: CASSLEGPSYEQYF
CDR3 DNA: TGCGCCAGCAGCTTGGAGGGGCCCTCCTACGAGCAGTACTTC

D gene: TRBD2
V gene: TRBV7-9
J gene: TRBJ2-1
clone size: NA
CDR3 protein: CASRLAGLSNEQFF
CDR3 DNA: TGTGCCAGCAGGCTAGCGGGATTGTCCAATGAGCAGTTCTTC

D gene: NA
V gene: TRBV7-2
J gene: TRBJ1-2
clone size: NA
CDR3 protein: CASSDTWGGAYGYTF
CDR3 DNA: TGTGCCAGCAGCGACACCTGGGGAGGGGCCTATGGCTACACCTTC

D gene: TRBD2
V gene: TRBV11-3
J gene: TRBJ2-1
clone size: NA
CDR3 protein: CASSPSGRSDNEQFF
CDR3 DNA: TGTGCCAGCAGCCCTAGCGGGAGGTCGGACAATGAGCAGTTCTTC

D gene: TRBD2
V gene: TRBV7-9
J gene: TRBJ2-3
clone size: NA
CDR3 protein: CASSLHLAGGDTQYF
CDR3 DNA: TGTGCCAGCAGCTTACACCTAGCGGGGGGAGATACGCAGTATTTT

D gene: NA
V gene: TRBV18
J gene: TRBJ1-5
clone size: NA
CDR3 protein: CASSPQGGIGNQPQHF
CDR3 DNA: TGTGCCAGCTCACCACAAGGGGGAATCGGCAATCAGCCCCAGCATTTT

D gene: TRBD1
V gene: TRBV10-3
J gene: TRBJ2-7
clone size: NA
CDR3 protein: CAISDDRQGRTYEQYF
CDR3 DNA: TGTGCCATCAGTGACGACAGACAGGGGCGAACCTACGAGCAGTACTTC

D gene: NA
V gene: TRBV4-2
J gene: TRBJ1-3
clone size: NA
CDR3 protein: CASSQGRAGNTIYF
CDR3 DNA: TGTGCCAGCAGCCAAGGCAGGGCTGGAAACACCATATATTTT

D gene: TRBD2
V gene: TRBV10-3
J gene: TRBJ2-2
clone size: NA
CDR3 protein: CAISEGTGGRTGELFF
CDR3 DNA: TGTGCCATCAGTGAGGGTACGGGGGGGCGCACCGGGGAGCTGTTTTTT

D gene: NA
V gene: TRBV6-1
J gene: TRBJ2-7
clone size: NA
CDR3 protein: CASRTPGRGYEQYF
CDR3 DNA: TGTGCCAGCAGGACCCCGGGGAGAGGCTACGAGCAGTACTTC

D gene: NA
V gene: TRBV29-1
J gene: TRBJ2-2
clone size: NA
CDR3 protein: CSVDRANTGELFF
CDR3 DNA: TGCAGCGTTGACAGGGCTAACACCGGGGAGCTGTTTTTT

D gene: TRBD1
V gene: TRBV7-2
J gene: TRBJ1-2
clone size: NA
CDR3 protein: CASIPGQGVYGYTF
CDR3 DNA: TGTGCCAGCATCCCCGGACAGGGTGTATACGGCTACACCTTC

D gene: TRBD2
V gene: TRBV7-9
J gene: TRBJ2-1
clone size: once
CDR3 protein: CASLAERYNEQFF
CDR3 DNA: TGTGCCAGCCTAGCGGAGCGATACAATGAGCAGTTCTTC